Below, 30 T cell receptor beta chains from the same sample are listed, as sequenced in a study of cytomegalovirus exposure and HLA in healthy donors. The PCR employed 60 Vbeta primers together with 13 Jbeta primers. Assay: immunoSEQ multiplex PCR; the TCRdb copy retains only in-frame clones and omits some. The table lists 150,000 to 200,000 clones, around 81% of them singletons. The source material was PBMCs. The receptors derive from a man younger than 45 in good health and CMV-seronegative.

The CDR3 region is CATSRGWGQLTGELFF. DNA of the CDR3: TGTGCCACCAGCAGAGGATGGGGACAGCTAACCGGGGAGCTGTTTTTT. V gene TRBV15 combines with J gene TRBJ2-2; 7 nucleotides match TRBD1. The V segment lost 1 base and the J segment 5 bases; nucleotides outside the gene matches: 7. The CDR3 spans 16 residues. Germline V CDR1 and CDR2: LNHNV, YYDKDF (reference sequence). Full variable domain (missing parts from reference TRBV15 and TRBJ2-2): DAMVIQNPRYQVTQFGKPVTLSCSQTLNHNVMYWYQQKSSQAPKLLFHYYDKDFNNEADTPDNFQSRRPNTSFCFLDIRSPGLGDTAMYLCATSRGWGQLTGELFFGEGSRLTVL.

This clone was seen just once. The V call is TRBV7-2, the J call TRBJ2-1; the match to TRBD2 covers 8 bases. The CDR3 loop spans 15 amino acids. V shed 3 bases, J shed 4 bases, and the junction held 5 bases outside the gene matches. Per germline, CDR1 SGHTA and CDR2 FQGNSA. The CDR3 loop reads CASSLAGGPYNEQFF. The CDR3 nucleotides read TGTGCCAGCAGCTTGGCGGGAGGCCCATACAATGAGCAGTTCTTC.

CDR3 coding DNA: TGCAGCGCAGGGGGTAGCAATCAGCCCCAGCATTTT. Translating it yields CSAGGSNQPQHF. This sequence joins TRBV29-1 and TRBJ1-5, with 7 bases identical to TRBD1. This CDR3 is 12 amino acids long. V was pared by 7 bases and J by 0 bases, with 0 bases of the junction left unmatched. The germline V gene encodes CDR1 SQVTM and CDR2 ANQGSEA.

This clone occurred once. The chain employs TRBV28 and TRBJ2-1; TRBD2 matches 10 bases. Germline trimming cut 5 bases from V and 6 bases from J; bases unmatched to any gene: 10. Germline V gives CDR1 MDHEN, CDR2 SYDVKM. The CDR3 is 16 amino acids. In DNA form, the CDR3 reads TGTGCCAGCAGTCCGGTAGCGGGAGGCTTACCCAATGAGCAGTTCTTC. It yields the protein CASSPVAGGLPNEQFF.

The chain combines TRBV28 with TRBJ1-1, with TRBD1 as a possible D gene (6 bases). The germline V and J ends were trimmed by 5 bases and 1 base, with 23 bases remaining between them. The V gene's germline CDR1 is MDHEN and CDR2 SYDVKM. The CDR3 is made up of 18 amino acids. CDR3 in DNA: TGTGCCAGCAGTCGCCACATCGGGGGGCAGTACTCGAACACTGAAGCTTTCTTT. Its translation is CASSRHIGGQYSNTEAFF.

The V call is TRBV9, the J call TRBJ2-7, with D unclear. V lost 0 bases to trimming and J lost 1 base, with 8 bases between them. The CDR3 spans 14 residues. Germline V lookup: CDR1 SGDLS, CDR2 YYNGEE. CDR3 amino acids: CASSVGVSSYEQYF. As DNA, the CDR3 is TGTGCCAGCAGCGTAGGTGTCAGTTCCTACGAGCAGTACTTC.

The chain links TRBV5-1 to TRBJ1-2, with 7 bases aligning to TRBD1. Germline trimming cut 4 bases from V and 8 bases from J; bases unmatched to any gene: 11. Germline CDR1 reads SGHRS; CDR2 reads YFSETQ. This CDR3 region has 14 residues. CDR3 protein: CASSPAGQAEGYTF. CDR3 bases: TGCGCCAGCAGCCCGGCAGGACAGGCTGAAGGCTACACCTTC.

The rearrangement uses TRBV2 and TRBJ2-7, with D tentatively TRBD2 (5 bases). The germline V and J ends were trimmed by 5 bases and 1 base, with 21 bases remaining between them. Per the germline V gene, CDR1 is SNHLY and CDR2 is FYNNEI. The CDR3 has 17 residues. The CDR3: CASSSGFSRGLSYEQYF. CDR3 nucleotide sequence: TGTGCCAGCAGTTCGGGATTCTCCCGAGGGCTATCCTACGAGCAGTACTTC.

Regarding this clone: This sample also contains other DNA sequences that code for the same CDR3. The chain joins TRBV29-1 to TRBJ2-5, with 7 bases identical to TRBD2. The CDR3 consists of 12 residues. Trimming took 4 bases from V and 5 from J; bases not matched to a gene: 4. Germline lookup yields CDR1 SQVTM and CDR2 ANQGSEA. CDR3 amino acids: CSVGGGGETQYF. The CDR3, as DNA: TGCAGCGTTGGGGGGGGAGGGGAGACCCAGTACTTC.

J is TRBJ2-7 and V is TRBV5-1, with D possibly matching TRBD2 (6 bases). The CDR3 is 16 amino acids. CDR1 SGHRS and CDR2 YFSETQ come from the germline V gene. The V gene lost 2 bases and the J gene lost 2 bases, with 17 bases spanning the gap. The CDR3 sequence is CASSFLRDLPTYEQYF. CDR3 nucleotide sequence: TGCGCCAGCAGCTTCCTCCGGGACTTGCCGACCTACGAGCAGTACTTC.

The chain recombines TRBV18 with TRBJ2-1, with D hard to call. The CDR3 has 13 residues. V dropped 2 bases and J dropped 7 bases, with 9 bases sitting between them. Germline loops: CDR1 KGHSH, CDR2 LQKENI. DNA of the CDR3: TGTGCCAGCTCACCAAGCTCGAGAAATGAGCAGTTCTTC. Translating it yields CASSPSSRNEQFF.

This clone was seen a handful of times. The chain recombines TRBV19 with TRBJ2-1, with D unresolved. V was trimmed by 3 bases and J by 2 bases, leaving 8 bases between them. Looked up from germline, CDR1 is LNHDA and CDR2 is SQIVND (reference sequence). The CDR3 spans 14 residues. CDR3 amino acids: CASSIHRAYNEQFF. The CDR3 DNA reads TGTGCCAGTAGTATCCATCGGGCCTACAATGAGCAGTTCTTC.

This rearrangement joins TRBV28 to TRBJ2-5; 8 bases agree with TRBD1. CDR1 MDHEN and CDR2 SYDVKM come from the germline V gene. The junction had 15 bases not matched to a gene; V was cut back by 4 bases and J by 11 bases. This CDR3 spans 15 amino acids. The CDR3 nucleotides read TGTGCCAGCAGTTCTGACAGGGGTGTTGTTCTAGAGCAGTACTTC. This codes for CASSSDRGVVLEQYF.

The V and J genes are TRBV19 and TRBJ2-5, with D possibly matching TRBD2 (5 bases). The CDR3 length is 15 residues. V lost 0 bases and J 5 bases, leaving 13 bases between the germline ends. Germline loops: CDR1 LNHDA, CDR2 SQIVND (reference sequence). The CDR3 loop reads CASSIDSGIGETQYF. The CDR3 DNA is TGTGCCAGTAGTATAGATTCGGGGATTGGGGAGACCCAGTACTTC.

This chain links TRBV6-1 with TRBJ1-5; D unclear. The CDR3 contains 13 residues. Trimming stripped 2 bases from V and 7 bases from J, with 9 bases between. The germline V gene has CDR1 MNHNS and CDR2 SASEGT. In DNA, the CDR3 is TGTGCCAGCAGTGAACCGGCGGGGCAGCCCCAGCATTTT. Amino acids: CASSEPAGQPQHF.

The V and J genes are TRBV4-2 and TRBJ2-1, with 9 bases lining up with TRBD2. Per the germline V gene, CDR1 is LGHNA and CDR2 is YNFKEQ. This CDR3 has 16 amino acids. Trimming at V came to 0 bases and at J to 8 bases, leaving 8 bases not matched to a gene. The CDR3 spells CASSQDASSGIYEQFF. The DNA for the CDR3 is TGTGCCAGCAGCCAAGATGCGTCTAGCGGGATCTATGAGCAGTTCTTC.

The gene calls are TRBV5-6 and TRBJ2-1; 7 bases agree with TRBD2. The CDR3 has 14 amino acids. Germline V CDR1 and CDR2: SGHDT, YYEEEE. V was pared by 3 bases and J by 2 bases, with 2 bases of the junction left unmatched. The CDR3, as DNA: TGTGCCAGCAGCTGGCGGGGGACCTACAATGAGCAGTTCTTC. Its translation: CASSWRGTYNEQFF.

The chain links TRBV7-3 to TRBJ2-5; the match to TRBD2 covers 14 bases. The CDR3 spans 15 residues. Germline assignment: CDR1 SGHTA and CDR2 FQGTGA. V was pared by 5 bases and J by 5 bases, with 4 bases of the junction left unmatched. In DNA, the CDR3 is TGTGCCAGCAGCCCGGGACTAGCGGGAGAGGAGACCCAGTACTTC. It codes for CASSPGLAGEETQYF.

The chain recombines TRBV5-6 with TRBJ1-2, with D perhaps matching TRBD1 (6 bases). V gave up 0 bases and J gave up 1 base, with 10 bases separating them. Germline V gives CDR1 SGHDT, CDR2 YYEEEE. The CDR3 runs to 15 residues. CDR3 loop: CASSLGTAFNYGYTF. CDR3 DNA sequence: TGTGCCAGCAGCTTGGGGACAGCCTTTAACTATGGCTACACCTTC. The full variable domain, in which reference TRBV5-6 and TRBJ1-2 provide the parts outside the CDR3, is DAGVTQSPTHLIKTRGQQVTLRCSPKSGHDTVSWYQQALGQGPQFIFQYYEEEERQRGNFPDRFSGHQFPNYSSELNVNALLLGDSALYLCASSLGTAFNYGYTFGSGTRLTVV.

This clone was found a few times. This chain joins TRBV5-1 and TRBJ2-7, with TRBD1 as a possible D gene (7 bases). Trimming stripped 4 bases from V and 4 bases from J, with 18 bases between. Germline V gene lookup returns CDR1 SGHRS and CDR2 YFSETQ. The CDR3 length is 15 residues. This chain's CDR3 is CASSTAAGGGYEQYF. CDR3 DNA: TGCGCCAGCAGCACGGCAGCAGGGGGAGGATACGAGCAGTACTTC.

V usage is TRBV18 and J usage is TRBJ1-4; 8 bases are a match to TRBD1. The germline V gene has CDR1 KGHSH and CDR2 LQKENI. This CDR3 has 15 residues. V dropped 2 bases and J dropped 7; count of bases not matched to a gene: 6. CDR3 nucleotides: TGTGCCAGCTCACCAGGACAGGGTCGTGTTGAAAAACTGTTTTTT. Translated: CASSPGQGRVEKLFF.

The V and J genes are TRBV5-1 and TRBJ2-1, with TRBD2 matching over 15 bases. The length of the CDR3 is 16 residues. Trimming at V came to 4 bases and at J to 9 bases, leaving 8 bases not matched to a gene. Germline assignment: CDR1 SGHRS and CDR2 YFSETQ. CDR3 in DNA: TGCGCCAGCAGCCGTGGACTAGCGGGAGGGCCCGGTGAGCAGTTCTTC. This translates into CASSRGLAGGPGEQFF.

This sequence joins TRBV28 and TRBJ2-4; D possibly corresponds to TRBD1 (5 bases). CDR3 length equals 14 residues. Per the germline V gene, CDR1 is MDHEN and CDR2 is SYDVKM. V gave up 3 bases and J gave up 6 bases, with 12 bases separating them. Here the CDR3 DNA reads TGTGCCAGCAGTTTCGGGCAGGGTACAAACATTCAGTACTTC. It translates to CASSFGQGTNIQYF.

The chain joins TRBV10-1 to TRBJ2-1, with 9 bases matching TRBD1. After removal of 0 bases from V and 12 bases from J, the junction contained 0 bases not matched to a gene. The CDR3 has 12 amino acids. Germline lookup yields CDR1 WNHNN and CDR2 SYGVQD (reference sequence). The CDR3 protein is CASSESDRGQFF. The CDR3 DNA follows: TGCGCCAGCAGTGAGTCGGACAGGGGGCAGTTCTTC.

This clone has more than one count but fewer than ten. This chain joins TRBV5-6 and TRBJ1-5, with 7 bases that match TRBD1. The V gene's germline CDR1 is SGHDT and CDR2 YYEEEE. CDR3 length equals 17 residues. V dropped 2 bases and J dropped 4; count of bases not matched to a gene: 12. The CDR3 loop reads CASSFRGQDAWNQPQHF. The CDR3 nucleotides read TGTGCCAGCAGCTTTCGAGGACAGGACGCATGGAATCAGCCCCAGCATTTT.

This rearrangement joins TRBV30 to TRBJ2-7, with D possibly TRBD1 on 5 matching bases. The CDR3 is 12 amino acids. Germline lookup yields CDR1 GTSNPN and CDR2 SVGIG (reference sequence). The CDR3 region is CAFSDSSYEQYF. For the CDR3, the DNA is TGTGCTTTTTCTGACAGTTCCTACGAGCAGTACTTC. Variable domain in full (rest from reference TRBV30 and TRBJ2-7): SQTIHQWPATLVQPVGSPLSLECTVEGTSNPNLYWYRQAAGRGLQLLFYSVGIGQISSEVPQNLSASRPQDRQFILSSKKLLLSDSGFYLCAFSDSSYEQYFGPGTRLTVT.

The chain employs TRBV27 and TRBJ2-6, with TRBD1 matching 9 bases. With V trimmed by 3 bases and J by 0 bases, 6 bases remained unmatched. In germline, CDR1 is MNHEY, CDR2 SMNVEV (reference sequence). The CDR3 contains 18 residues. The CDR3 is CASSLGQGLTSGANVLTF. The CDR3 nucleotides are TGTGCCAGCAGTTTGGGACAGGGCCTCACCTCTGGGGCCAACGTCCTGACTTTC.

The chain couples TRBV5-4 to TRBJ2-7, with 10 bases aligning to TRBD2. This CDR3 region has 15 residues. Germline CDR1 SGHNT, CDR2 YYREEE (reference sequence). Germline trimming cut 4 bases from V and 6 bases from J; bases unmatched to any gene: 10. This chain's CDR3 is CASSPRIAGGSEQYF. In DNA form, the CDR3 reads TGTGCCAGCAGCCCCAGGATAGCGGGAGGTTCCGAGCAGTACTTC. The whole variable domain, filled in from reference TRBV5-4 and TRBJ2-7, reads ETGVTQSPTHLIKTRGQQVTLRCSSQSGHNTVSWYQQALGQGPQFIFQYYREEENGRGNFPPRFSGLQFPNYSSELNVNALELDDSALYLCASSPRIAGGSEQYFGPGTRLTVT.

The V and J genes are TRBV19 and TRBJ1-5; no reliable D call. The CDR3 runs to 17 residues. Germline-derived CDR1 and CDR2 are LNHDA and SQIVND (reference sequence). V lost 2 bases and J 6 bases, leaving 20 bases between the germline ends. CDR3 protein: CASSIKFFMANPQPQHF. CDR3 nucleotides: TGTGCCAGTAGTATAAAGTTTTTTATGGCAAACCCTCAGCCCCAGCATTTT.

The chain recombines TRBV11-2 with TRBJ2-7; 8 positions match TRBD2. The CDR3 consists of 16 residues. Germline V gene lookup returns CDR1 SGHAT and CDR2 FQNNGV. The V segment lost 5 bases and the J segment 1 base; nucleotides outside the gene matches: 10. CDR3 in DNA: TGTGCCAGCAGCACGAGCGGCGGGAGGACATCCTACGAGCAGTACTTC. This codes for CASSTSGGRTSYEQYF.